This TCR beta chain originates from a study of T cells in Graves' hyperthyroidism and ophthalmopathy. Study-level findings and limits: Blood held most thyroid clonotypes expanded above 0.001 frequency. A model of 13 V-J features distinguished ophthalmopathy from stable hyperthyroidism.

The study based diagnoses on clinical symptoms, serum thyroxine and TRAb, thyroid ultrasound and orbital computed tomography. Extraction of PBMCs used 8 to 10 ml of fresh peripheral blood. TCR beta CDR3 sequences were amplified from RNA transcripts. The study used the HTBI primer set for a first-round RT-PCR of the TCR CDR3. TCRdb used MiXCR to reprocess the multiplex PCR reads, holding one entry per CDR3 protein. The sample contains about 380,000 distinct CDR3 sequences, about 18% of which appear only once. This clonotype occurred many times. The target antigen is unknown. The CDR3 spans 15 residues. CDR1 is SGHTA, CDR2 FQGNSA, per germline. V was cut by 0 bases and J by 7 bases, with 14 bases left in between.

The sequencing input was blood. The sequence was collected from a man aged 18 to 30 with Graves' ophthalmopathy. The chain recombines TRBV7-2 with TRBJ2-3; perhaps TRBD2 as D (6 bases). The CDR3 sequence is CASSLAGPSANTQYF. CDR3 sequence (DNA): TGTGCCAGCAGCTTAGCGGGTCCTAGCGCGAATACGCAGTATTTT.